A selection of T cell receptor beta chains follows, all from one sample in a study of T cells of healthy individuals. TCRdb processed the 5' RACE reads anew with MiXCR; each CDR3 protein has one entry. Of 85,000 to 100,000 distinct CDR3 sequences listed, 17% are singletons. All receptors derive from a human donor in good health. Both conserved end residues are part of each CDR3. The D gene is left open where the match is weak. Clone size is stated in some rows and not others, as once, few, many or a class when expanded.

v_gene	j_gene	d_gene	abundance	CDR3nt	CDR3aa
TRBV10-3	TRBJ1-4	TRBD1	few	TGTGCCATCAGTGACTCCGGGACAGACTATGAAAAACTGTTTTTT	CAISDSGTDYEKLFF
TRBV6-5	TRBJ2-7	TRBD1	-	TGTGCCAGCAGTTACTCCAGGACAGGGGGCACCGAGCAGTACTTC	CASSYSRTGGTEQYF
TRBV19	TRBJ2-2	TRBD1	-	TGTGCCAGTAGACCGACAGGGCGAACGAACACCGGGGAGCTGTTTTTT	CASRPTGRTNTGELFF
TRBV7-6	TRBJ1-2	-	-	TGTGCCAGCAGCTTAAGGTCCAGATTCTATGGCTACACCTTC	CASSLRSRFYGYTF
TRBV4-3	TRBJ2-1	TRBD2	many	TGCGCCAGCAGCCAAGGGGCTAGCGGGAGGAGCTCCTACAATGAGCAGTTCTTC	CASSQGASGRSSYNEQFF
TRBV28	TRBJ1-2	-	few	TGTGCCAGCAGTTTCATTTATAGGGGGACGAGGGGCTACACCTTC	CASSFIYRGTRGYTF
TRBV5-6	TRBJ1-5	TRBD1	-	TGTGCCAGCAGCTCCCTGGACAGGGGCCACGATCAGCCCCAGCATTTT	CASSSLDRGHDQPQHF
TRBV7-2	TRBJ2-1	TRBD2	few	TGTGCCAGCAGCTTAGCTGGTGCGGGAGGCCCCCCCTACAATGAGCAGTTCTTC	CASSLAGAGGPPYNEQFF
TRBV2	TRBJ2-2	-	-	TGTGCCAGCAGTGCTCAGGGCACCGGGGAGCTGTTTTTT	CASSAQGTGELFF
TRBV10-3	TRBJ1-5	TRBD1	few	TGTGCCATCAGTGAGTCGGGGACAGGGGCGTATCAGCCCCAGCATTTT	CAISESGTGAYQPQHF
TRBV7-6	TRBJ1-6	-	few	TGTGCCAGCAGCCAAACAGGTGGAATAACCTCTAATTCACCCCTCCACTTT	CASSQTGGITSNSPLHF
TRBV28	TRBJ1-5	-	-	TGTGCCAGCAGTTTCTTCCAGGGGAGTCAGCCCCAGCATTTT	CASSFFQGSQPQHF
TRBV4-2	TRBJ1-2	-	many	TGTGCCAGCAAGGGAGGGGGCTATGGCTACACCTTC	CASKGGGYGYTF
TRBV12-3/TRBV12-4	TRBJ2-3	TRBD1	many	TGTGCCAGCAGTCGGACAGGGGGCACAGATACGCAGTATTTT	CASSRTGGTDTQYF
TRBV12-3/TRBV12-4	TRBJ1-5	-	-	TGTGCCAGCAGTTTCGACGGTGGGGACAATCAGCCCCAGCATTTT	CASSFDGGDNQPQHF
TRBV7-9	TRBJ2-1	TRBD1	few	TGTGCCAGCAGCTCTCACAGGGGGCGCAATGAGCAGTTCTTC	CASSSHRGRNEQFF
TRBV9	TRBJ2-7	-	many	TGTGCCAGCAGCGCCCTTAGTCACTACGAGCAGTACTTC	CASSALSHYEQYF
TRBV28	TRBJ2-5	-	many	TGTGCCAGCAGTACCACAGTGGGACTCCAAGAGACCCAGTACTTC	CASSTTVGLQETQYF
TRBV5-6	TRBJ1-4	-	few	TGTGCCAGCAGCTTTGGGGGTGAAAAACTGTTTTTT	CASSFGGEKLFF
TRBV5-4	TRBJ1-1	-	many	TGTGCCAGCAGCTTGGGGGGGTTGAACACTGAAGCTTTCTTT	CASSLGGLNTEAFF
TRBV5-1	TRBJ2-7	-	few	TGCGCCACTACGATGGGGGGGGCTAGGGACGAGCAGTACTTC	CATTMGGARDEQYF
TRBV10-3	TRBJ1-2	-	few	TGTGCCTCGACCGACACGAGCTATGGCTACACCTTC	CASTDTSYGYTF
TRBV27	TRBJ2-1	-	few	TGTGCCAGCAGTCCGATCCCCGCTGGCTACAATGAGCAGTTCTTC	CASSPIPAGYNEQFF
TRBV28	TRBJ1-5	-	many	TGTGCCAGTCGATCTGGCAATCAGCCCCAGCATTTT	CASRSGNQPQHF
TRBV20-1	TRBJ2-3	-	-	TGCAGTGCTAGAGATATGGGGCGGCGTACAGATACGCAGTATTTT	CSARDMGRRTDTQYF
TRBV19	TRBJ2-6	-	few	TGTGCCAGTAGTACCCCCATCTCTGGGGCCAACGTCCTGACTTTC	CASSTPISGANVLTF
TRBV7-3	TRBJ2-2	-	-	TGTGCCAGCAGCCCCCATACCGGGGAGCTGTTTTTT	CASSPHTGELFF
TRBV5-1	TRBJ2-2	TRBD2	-	TGCGCCAGCAGCTTGGCCGGGACTAGCGGGACCCTCGCGGGGGAGCTGTTTTTT	CASSLAGTSGTLAGELFF
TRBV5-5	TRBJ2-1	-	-	TGTGCCAGCAGCTTCGGTTATACGAACTCCTACAATGAGCAGTTCTTC	CASSFGYTNSYNEQFF
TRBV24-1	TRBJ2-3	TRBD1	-	TGTGCCACCAGTGATTTGGGGACAGGGCCAGATACGCAGTATTTT	CATSDLGTGPDTQYF
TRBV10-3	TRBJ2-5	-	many	TGTGCCATCGGGCCGGAGGAGACCCAGTACTTC	CAIGPEETQYF
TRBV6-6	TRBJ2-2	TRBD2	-	TGTGCCAGCAGCACCGGGACTAGCGGGAGTGTAAGCACCGGGGAGCTGTTTTTT	CASSTGTSGSVSTGELFF
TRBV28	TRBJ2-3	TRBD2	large	TGTGCCAGCAGAACTGGACTAGCGGATACGCAGTATTTT	CASRTGLADTQYF
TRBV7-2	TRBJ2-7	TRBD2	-	TGTGCCAGCAGCCTGATTAGCGGGGGGGCGTACGAGCAGTACTTC	CASSLISGGAYEQYF
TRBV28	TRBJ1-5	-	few	TGTGCCAGCAGTTTATCGGAGGCCGGGCGCAATCAGCCCCAGCATTTT	CASSLSEAGRNQPQHF
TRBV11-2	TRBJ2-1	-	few	TGTGCCAGCACCCTAGACCGGAGCTCCTACAATGAGCAGTTCTTC	CASTLDRSSYNEQFF
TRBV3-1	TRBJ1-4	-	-	TGTGCCAGCAGCCAAGAAACAATAACTAATGAAAAACTGTTTTTT	CASSQETITNEKLFF
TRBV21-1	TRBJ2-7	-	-	TGTGCCAGCAGGAAAGACAGGGAGGAGTCCTACGAGCAGTACTTC	CASRKDREESYEQYF
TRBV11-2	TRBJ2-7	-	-	TGTGCCAGCAGCCAGGACGGTCTCTACGAGCAGTACTTC	CASSQDGLYEQYF
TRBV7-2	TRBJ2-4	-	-	TGTGCCAGCAGCTTAGAGGGCGGAAACATTCAGTACTTC	CASSLEGGNIQYF
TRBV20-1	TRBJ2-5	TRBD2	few	TGCAGTGCTAGAGGGGGAGCGGGGCAACAAGAGACCCAGTACTTC	CSARGGAGQQETQYF
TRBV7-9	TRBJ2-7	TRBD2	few	TGTGCCAGCAGCTACGGGACTAGCGGGGGGTACGAGCAGTACTTC	CASSYGTSGGYEQYF
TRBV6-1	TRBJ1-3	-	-	TGTGCCTCTTACCGGGCGGAGACCTCTGGAAACACCATATATTTT	CASYRAETSGNTIYF
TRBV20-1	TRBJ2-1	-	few	TGCAGTGCTAGAGATCGCCTAGCAGGGTTGAATGAGCAGTTCTTC	CSARDRLAGLNEQFF
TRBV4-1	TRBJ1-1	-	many	TGCGCCAGCAGCCATCTCGGCATGAACACTGAAGCTTTCTTT	CASSHLGMNTEAFF
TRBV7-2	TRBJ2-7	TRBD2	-	TGTGCCAGCAGCCTAACTAGCGTTACCTACGAGCAGTACTTC	CASSLTSVTYEQYF
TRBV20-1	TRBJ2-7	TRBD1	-	TGCAGTGCTAGGTTGGCGGGACAGGGCGTATACGAGCAGTACTTC	CSARLAGQGVYEQYF
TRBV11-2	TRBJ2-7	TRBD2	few	TGTGCCAGCAGCTCGATAAAGGGGAGGGCCGAGCAGTACTTC	CASSSIKGRAEQYF